This T cell receptor beta chain emerged from a study of T-cell memory formation after mild COVID-19. As for the study in general: There were largely donor-specific TCR clusters.

This CDR3 comprises 13 residues. V was trimmed by 4 bases and J by 4 bases, leaving 11 bases between them. CDR1 and CDR2 from the germline V gene are LGHDT and YNNKEL (reference sequence). A single record per CDR3 protein comes from TCRdb applying MiXCR to the 5' RACE reads. The table shows roughly 320,000 distinct CDR3 sequences, with 25% to 30% occurring only once. Sequencing was carried out using PBMCs or a T cell subset sorted from them (not recorded which). This sequence joins TRBV3-1 and TRBJ2-7; D not resolved. The clonotype was recovered from an adult woman who had mild COVID-19 (a few samples of this study predate the infection). Cell type and time point are not known. The CDR3 reads CASSRPGLYEQYF. The CDR3 DNA reads as TGTGCCAGCAGCCGGCCGGGCCTTTACGAGCAGTACTTC.